The 16 T cell receptor beta chains below were found in one sample sequenced in a study of blood T cells in healthy people across ages. Primed by a sample-barcoded 5' primer and a J-beta primer mix, a second PCR proceeded for about 6 to 12 cycles. Each CDR3 protein gets one entry after TCRdb re-called the 5' RACE reads with MiXCR. The table shows more than 700,000 distinct CDR3 sequences, with less than 70% occurring only once. The sample comprised blood. The receptors shown here come from a man aged 80 or over in good health.

This clonotype was detected only a few times. The chain couples TRBV24-1 to TRBJ1-2; unclear D gene. CDR3 size: 15 residues. The ends were cut back, 3 bases at V and 2 bases at J, with 12 bases in the middle. Germline loops: CDR1 KGHDR, CDR2 SFDVKD. CDR3 DNA: TGTGCCACCAGTGATCCGGACGGGGAGAACTATGGCTACACCTTC. Amino acids: CATSDPDGENYGYTF.

V gene TRBV2 combines with J gene TRBJ1-1; possible D gene TRBD1, 6 bases. Germline loops: CDR1 SNHLY, CDR2 FYNNEI. V lost 5 bases, J lost 1 base, and 17 bases lay in between. This CDR3 comprises 16 residues. CDR3 in amino acids: CASSQRGIRTNTEAFF. CDR3 nucleotides: TGTGCCAGCAGTCAAAGGGGGATAAGGACGAACACTGAAGCTTTCTTT.

The rearrangement uses TRBV4-3 and TRBJ2-3; 9 nucleotides agree with TRBD2. Losses at the gene ends were 1 base for V and 1 base for J; bases not matched to a gene: 12. Germline-derived CDR1 and CDR2 are LGHNA and YSLEER. This CDR3 contains 19 residues. The CDR3 DNA sequence: TGCGCCAGCAGCCAAGGGGGTAGCGGGAGCGGGGCGGGCACAGATACGCAGTATTTT. This sequence encodes CASSQGGSGSGAGTDTQYF.

The table lists this clonotype with a few counts. The rearrangement uses TRBV20-1 and TRBJ2-1; D is perhaps TRBD1 (6 bases). CDR1 and CDR2 (germline): DFQATT, SNEGSKA (reference sequence). The V and J ends lost 1 base and 3 bases respectively, with 13 bases between them. This CDR3 is 15 amino acids long. CDR3 DNA: TGCAGTGCTAGAGTGCGGACAGCAGTCTACAATGAGCAGTTCTTC. Protein product: CSARVRTAVYNEQFF.

Written as DNA, the CDR3 is TGTGCCAGCAGGGAAGCGGGATCTAGCACAGATACGCAGTATTTT. Amino acid sequence: CASREAGSSTDTQYF. The chain recombines TRBV25-1 with TRBJ2-3, with 7 positions matching TRBD2. The trim removed 6 bases at V and 0 bases at J, leaving 6 bases unmatched. The CDR3 extends over 15 amino acids. Germline CDR1 and CDR2: MGHDK and SYGVNS.

The V gene is TRBV24-1, the J gene TRBJ2-6; possibly TRBD2 for D (5 bases). The CDR3 runs to 15 residues. Looked up from germline, CDR1 is KGHDR and CDR2 is SFDVKD. Trimming took off 5 bases at V and 0 bases at J, with 7 bases between the two ends. CDR3 in DNA: TGTGCCACCAGTGGGCGGGTCTCTGGGGCCAACGTCCTGACTTTC. This encodes CATSGRVSGANVLTF.

This clonotype has a handful of counts. The genes are TRBV20-1 and TRBJ2-7, with a possible D match to TRBD2 (6 bases). With 6 bases removed from V and 0 bases from J, the gap between germline ends came to 21 bases. From germline, CDR1 is DFQATT and CDR2 SNEGSKA (reference sequence). The CDR3 has 16 residues. CDR3 nucleotides: TGCAGTGCCAGAACTTCTCCGGGAGTAAGCTCCTACGAGCAGTACTTC. Protein product: CSARTSPGVSSYEQYF.

Comment on this clonotype: At one boundary the junction diverges from the germline segment, which might be a read error. The chain combines TRBV27 with TRBJ1-6, with TRBD1 matching 8 bases. CDR1 and CDR2 (germline): MNHEY, SMNVEV (reference sequence). The length of the CDR3 is 15 residues. The CDR3 DNA reads TGTACCAGCAGGGACAGGCAGGAGTATAATTCACCCCTCCACTTT. This codes for CTSRDRQEYNSPLHF.

This clonotype was detected a few times. The rearrangement uses TRBV25-1 and TRBJ1-6; 10 nucleotides line up with TRBD1. CDR3 size: 18 residues. Looked up from germline, CDR1 is MGHDK and CDR2 is SYGVNS. J lost 5 bases, V lost 5 bases, and 12 bases had no gene match. CDR3 residues: CASSPTLWDRGNNSPLHF. The CDR3 bases are TGTGCCAGCAGTCCAACCTTGTGGGACAGGGGTAATAATTCACCCCTCCACTTT.

This chain connects TRBV11-2 to TRBJ1-2; 12 bases line up with TRBD1. CDR1 and CDR2 (germline): SGHAT, FQNNGV. Trimming removed 3 bases from V and 8 bases from J; junction bases left unmatched: 10. CDR3 length: 16 amino acids. CDR3 sequence (DNA): TGTGCCAGCAGCTTGTCCGGGACAGGGGGCTCAGGAGGCTACACCTTC. Protein sequence: CASSLSGTGGSGGYTF.

The V call is TRBV18, the J call TRBJ1-2; the D gene is possibly TRBD1 (6 bases). Trimming took 2 bases from V and 8 from J, leaving 9 bases between them. The CDR3 sequence is 12 residues long. Germline loops: CDR1 KGHSH, CDR2 LQKENI. The CDR3 nucleotides read TGTGCCAGCTCACCAGGGGGCCCCGGCTACACCTTC. Its translation: CASSPGGPGYTF.

This chain joins TRBV4-2 and TRBJ1-3, with D hard to call. Trimming took off 0 bases at V and 0 bases at J, with 6 bases between the two ends. The CDR3 runs 15 residues. The germline CDR1 and CDR2 sequences are LGHNA and YNFKEQ. For the CDR3, the DNA is TGTGCCAGCAGCCAAGACCCTCTCTCTGGAAACACCATATATTTT. Protein: CASSQDPLSGNTIYF.

The V and J genes are TRBV7-9 and TRBJ2-2; tentatively, D is TRBD1 (6 bases). Looked up from germline, CDR1 is SEHNR and CDR2 is FQNEAQ (reference sequence). This CDR3 contains 13 residues. Trimming shortened V by 4 bases and J by 6 bases, and 9 bases separated the two germline ends. This CDR3 reads CASSSYRAGELFF. The CDR3 DNA sequence: TGTGCCAGCAGCTCGTACAGGGCCGGGGAGCTGTTTTTT.

For this clonotype: The junction departs from germline at one end; a sequencing error may be responsible. CDR3 loop: CASSHTGTSGSSNYNEQFF. The CDR3 DNA sequence: TGTGCCAGCAGCCACACCGGGACTAGCGGGAGTTCGAACTACAATGAGCAGTTCTTT. The rearrangement links TRBV3-1 to TRBJ2-1; 14 nucleotides agree with TRBD2. This CDR3 has 19 residues. Germline lookup yields CDR1 LGHDT and CDR2 YNNKEL (reference sequence).

The chain recombines TRBV5-1 with TRBJ2-4, with 8 bases aligning to TRBD1. The J call may be mistaken, given a closer DNA end match to TRBJ2-7. The CDR3 has 14 amino acids. The germline V gene has CDR1 SGHRS and CDR2 YFSETQ. The CDR3 protein is CASSLDTGGHEQYF. The CDR3 DNA reads TGCGCCAGCAGCTTGGACACAGGGGGACACGAGCAGTACTTC.

The chain carries TRBV9 and TRBJ1-1, with a possible D match to TRBD1 (6 bases). Germline CDR1 and CDR2: SGDLS and YYNGEE. This CDR3 has 15 residues. V was clipped by 4 bases and J by 1 base, with 14 bases between them. The CDR3: CASSKEGGRNTEAFF. The DNA of the CDR3 is TGTGCCAGCAGCAAAGAGGGGGGCCGGAACACTGAAGCTTTCTTT.